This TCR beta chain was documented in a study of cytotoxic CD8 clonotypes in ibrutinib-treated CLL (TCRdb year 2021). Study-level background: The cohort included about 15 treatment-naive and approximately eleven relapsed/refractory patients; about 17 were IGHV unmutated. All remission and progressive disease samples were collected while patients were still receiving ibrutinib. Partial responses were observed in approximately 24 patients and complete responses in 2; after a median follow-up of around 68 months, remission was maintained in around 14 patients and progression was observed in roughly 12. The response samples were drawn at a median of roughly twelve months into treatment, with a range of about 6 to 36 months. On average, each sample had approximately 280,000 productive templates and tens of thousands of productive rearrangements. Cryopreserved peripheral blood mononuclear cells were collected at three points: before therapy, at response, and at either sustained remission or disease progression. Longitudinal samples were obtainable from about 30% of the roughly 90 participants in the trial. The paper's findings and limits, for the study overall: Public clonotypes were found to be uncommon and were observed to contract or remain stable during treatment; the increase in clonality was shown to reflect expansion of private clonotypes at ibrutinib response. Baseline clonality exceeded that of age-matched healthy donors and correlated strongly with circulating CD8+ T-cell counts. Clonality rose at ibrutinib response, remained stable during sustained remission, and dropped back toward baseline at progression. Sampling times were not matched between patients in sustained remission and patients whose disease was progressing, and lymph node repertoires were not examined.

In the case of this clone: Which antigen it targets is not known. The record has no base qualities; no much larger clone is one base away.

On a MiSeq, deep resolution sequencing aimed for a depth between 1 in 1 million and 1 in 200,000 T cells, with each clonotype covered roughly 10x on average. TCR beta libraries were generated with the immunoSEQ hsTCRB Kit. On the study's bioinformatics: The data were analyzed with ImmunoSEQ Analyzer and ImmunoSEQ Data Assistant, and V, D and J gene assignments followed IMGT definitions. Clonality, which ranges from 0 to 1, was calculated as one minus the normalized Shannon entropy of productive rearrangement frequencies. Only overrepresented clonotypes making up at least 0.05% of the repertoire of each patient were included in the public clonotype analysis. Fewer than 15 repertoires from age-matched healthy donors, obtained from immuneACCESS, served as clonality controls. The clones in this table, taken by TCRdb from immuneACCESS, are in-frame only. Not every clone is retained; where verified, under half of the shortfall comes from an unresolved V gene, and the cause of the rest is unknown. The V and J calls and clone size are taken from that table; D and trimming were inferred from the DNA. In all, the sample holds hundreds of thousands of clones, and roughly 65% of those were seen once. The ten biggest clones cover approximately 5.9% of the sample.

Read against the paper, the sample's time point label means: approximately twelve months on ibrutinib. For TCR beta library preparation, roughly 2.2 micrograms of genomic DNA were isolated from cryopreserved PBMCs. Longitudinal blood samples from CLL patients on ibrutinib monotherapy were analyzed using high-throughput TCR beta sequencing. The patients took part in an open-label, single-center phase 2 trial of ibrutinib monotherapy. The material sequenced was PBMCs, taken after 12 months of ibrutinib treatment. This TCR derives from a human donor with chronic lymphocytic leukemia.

The CDR3 region reads CASSYRTSRDEQFF. In nucleotide form, the sequence is TGTGCCAGCAGTTACAGAACTAGTCGTGATGAGCAGTTCTTC. The chain joins TRBV6-5 to TRBJ2-1; 5 matching bases give a weak D call of TRBD2. There are 14 amino acids in the CDR3, from cysteine to phenylalanine inclusive. CDR3 DNA is the only sequence kept; it has 42 bases, read in frame from the first base. V was cut back by 2 bases and J by 8 bases, leaving a gap of 13 bases between them. Via the germline V gene, CDR1 is MNHEY and CDR2 SVGAGI.